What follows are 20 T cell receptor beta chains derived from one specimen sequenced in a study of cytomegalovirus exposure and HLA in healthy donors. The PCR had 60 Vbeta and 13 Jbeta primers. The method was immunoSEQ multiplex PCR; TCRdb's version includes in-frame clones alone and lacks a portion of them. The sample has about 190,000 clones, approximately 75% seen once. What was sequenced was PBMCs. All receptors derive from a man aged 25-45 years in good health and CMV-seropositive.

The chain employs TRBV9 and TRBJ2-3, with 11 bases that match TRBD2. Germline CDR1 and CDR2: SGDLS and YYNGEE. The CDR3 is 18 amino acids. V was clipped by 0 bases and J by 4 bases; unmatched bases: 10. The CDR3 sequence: CASSVEPGTSGYPDTQYF. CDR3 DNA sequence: TGTGCCAGCAGCGTAGAACCCGGGACTAGCGGCTATCCAGATACGCAGTATTTT.

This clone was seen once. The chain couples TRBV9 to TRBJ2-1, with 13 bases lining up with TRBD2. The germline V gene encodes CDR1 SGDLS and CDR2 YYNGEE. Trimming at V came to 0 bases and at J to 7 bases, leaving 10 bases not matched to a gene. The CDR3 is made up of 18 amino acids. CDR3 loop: CASSVGLEGLAGLNEQFF. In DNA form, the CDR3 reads TGTGCCAGCAGCGTAGGTTTAGAGGGACTAGCGGGGCTTAATGAGCAGTTCTTC.

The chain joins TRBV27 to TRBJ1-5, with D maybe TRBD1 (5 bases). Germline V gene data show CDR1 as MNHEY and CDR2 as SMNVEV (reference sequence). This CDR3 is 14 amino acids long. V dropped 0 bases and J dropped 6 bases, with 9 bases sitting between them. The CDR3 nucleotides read TGTGCCAGCAGTTTATCGGGCGGGGGTCAGCCCCAGCATTTT. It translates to CASSLSGGGQPQHF.

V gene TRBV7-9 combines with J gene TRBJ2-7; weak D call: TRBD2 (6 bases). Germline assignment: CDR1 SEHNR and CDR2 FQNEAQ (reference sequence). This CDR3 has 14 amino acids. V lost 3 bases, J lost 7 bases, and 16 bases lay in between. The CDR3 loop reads CASSFVGTAREQYF. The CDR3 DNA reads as TGTGCCAGCAGCTTTGTGGGGACTGCTAGGGAGCAGTACTTC.

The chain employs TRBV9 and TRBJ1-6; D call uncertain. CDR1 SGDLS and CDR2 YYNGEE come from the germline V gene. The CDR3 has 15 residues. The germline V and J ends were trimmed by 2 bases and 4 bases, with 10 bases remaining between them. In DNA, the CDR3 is TGTGCCAGCAGCGTCGGCCAGACTTATAATTCACCCCTCCACTTT. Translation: CASSVGQTYNSPLHF.

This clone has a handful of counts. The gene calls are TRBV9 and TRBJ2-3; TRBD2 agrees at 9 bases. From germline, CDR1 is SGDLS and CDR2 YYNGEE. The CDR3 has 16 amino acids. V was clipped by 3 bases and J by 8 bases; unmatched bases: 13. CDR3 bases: TGTGCCAGCAGCGGGGGGTGGAGTAGCGGGGGCCTTACGCAGTATTTT. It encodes CASSGGWSSGGLTQYF.

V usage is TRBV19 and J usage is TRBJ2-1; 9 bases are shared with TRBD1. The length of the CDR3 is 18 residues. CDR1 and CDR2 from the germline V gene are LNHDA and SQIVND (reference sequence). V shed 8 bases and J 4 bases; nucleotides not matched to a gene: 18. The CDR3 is CASALRTGVGNPYNEQFF. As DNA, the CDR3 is TGTGCCAGTGCCTTGAGGACAGGGGTGGGGAACCCATACAATGAGCAGTTCTTC.

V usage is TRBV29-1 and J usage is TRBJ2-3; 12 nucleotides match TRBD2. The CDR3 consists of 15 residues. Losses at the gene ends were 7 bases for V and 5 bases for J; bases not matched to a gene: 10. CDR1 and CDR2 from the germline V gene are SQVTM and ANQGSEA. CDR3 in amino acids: CSAASGGAGGDTQYF. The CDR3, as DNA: TGCAGCGCAGCTAGCGGGGGGGCAGGAGGAGATACGCAGTATTTT.

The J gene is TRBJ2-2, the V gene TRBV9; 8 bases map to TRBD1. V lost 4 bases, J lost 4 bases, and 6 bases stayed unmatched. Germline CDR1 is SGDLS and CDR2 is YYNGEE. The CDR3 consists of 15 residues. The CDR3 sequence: CASSLGQAGTGELFF. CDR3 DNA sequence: TGTGCCAGCAGCCTGGGACAGGCGGGCACCGGGGAGCTGTTTTTT.

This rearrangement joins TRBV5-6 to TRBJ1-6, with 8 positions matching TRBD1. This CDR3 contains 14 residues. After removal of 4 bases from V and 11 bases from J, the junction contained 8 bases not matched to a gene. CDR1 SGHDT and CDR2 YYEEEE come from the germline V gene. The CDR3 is CASSKDRVVTPLHF. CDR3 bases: TGTGCCAGCAGCAAGGACAGGGTCGTCACACCCCTCCACTTT.

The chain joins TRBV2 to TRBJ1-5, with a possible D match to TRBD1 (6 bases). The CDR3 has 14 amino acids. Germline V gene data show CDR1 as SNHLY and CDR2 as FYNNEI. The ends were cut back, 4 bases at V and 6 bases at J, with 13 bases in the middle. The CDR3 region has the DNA TGTGCCAGCAGTGGCCAGGGGCCTAGTCAGCCCCAGCATTTT. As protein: CASSGQGPSQPQHF.

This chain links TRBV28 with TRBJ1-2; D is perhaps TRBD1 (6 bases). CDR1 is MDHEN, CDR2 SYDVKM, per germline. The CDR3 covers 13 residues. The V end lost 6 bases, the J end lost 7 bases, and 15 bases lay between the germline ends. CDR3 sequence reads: CASSQTGSRGYTF. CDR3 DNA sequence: TGTGCCAGCAGCCAAACAGGGAGCCGTGGCTACACCTTC.

The CDR3 nucleotides read TGTGCCAGCAGCGTAGGGCAGGGAATAGGGAACTATGGCTACACCTTC. Amino acid sequence: CASSVGQGIGNYGYTF. The chain couples TRBV9 to TRBJ1-2; D is perhaps TRBD1 (5 bases). V lost 0 bases and J lost 2, with 14 bases in between. Looked up from germline, CDR1 is SGDLS and CDR2 is YYNGEE. The CDR3 spans 16 residues.

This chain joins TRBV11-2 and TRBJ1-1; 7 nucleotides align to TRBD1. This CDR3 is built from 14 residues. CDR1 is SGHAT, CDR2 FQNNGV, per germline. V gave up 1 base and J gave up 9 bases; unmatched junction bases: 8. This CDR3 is CASSLGGTAVKAFF. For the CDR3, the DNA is TGTGCCAGCAGCTTAGGAGGGACAGCCGTGAAAGCTTTCTTT.

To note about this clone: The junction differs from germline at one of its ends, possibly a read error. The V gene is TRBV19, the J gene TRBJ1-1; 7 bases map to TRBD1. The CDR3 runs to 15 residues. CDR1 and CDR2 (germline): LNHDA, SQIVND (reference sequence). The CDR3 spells CASRNPGTVNTEAFF. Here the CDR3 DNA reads TGTGCCAGTAGAAATCCCGGGACAGTGAATACTGAAGCTTTCTTT.

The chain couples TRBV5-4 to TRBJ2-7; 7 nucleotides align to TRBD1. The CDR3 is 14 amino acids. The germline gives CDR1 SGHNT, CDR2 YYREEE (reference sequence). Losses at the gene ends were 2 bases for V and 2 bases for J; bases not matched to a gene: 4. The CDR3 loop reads CASSFRTGAYEQYF. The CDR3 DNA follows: TGTGCCAGCAGCTTTAGGACAGGCGCCTACGAGCAGTACTTC.

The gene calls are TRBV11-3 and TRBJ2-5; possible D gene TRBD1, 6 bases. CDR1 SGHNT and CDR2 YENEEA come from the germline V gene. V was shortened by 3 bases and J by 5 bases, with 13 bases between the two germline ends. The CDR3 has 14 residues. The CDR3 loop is CASSLTGSRETQYF. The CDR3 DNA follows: TGTGCCAGCAGCTTGACAGGTTCGAGGGAGACCCAGTACTTC.

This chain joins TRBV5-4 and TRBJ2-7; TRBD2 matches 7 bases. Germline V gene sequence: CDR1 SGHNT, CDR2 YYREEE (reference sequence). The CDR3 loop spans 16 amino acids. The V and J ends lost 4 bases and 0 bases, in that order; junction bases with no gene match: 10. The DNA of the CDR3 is TGTGCCAGCAGCGGAGGGGTCCTAGCGGACTCCTACGAGCAGTACTTC. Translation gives CASSGGVLADSYEQYF.

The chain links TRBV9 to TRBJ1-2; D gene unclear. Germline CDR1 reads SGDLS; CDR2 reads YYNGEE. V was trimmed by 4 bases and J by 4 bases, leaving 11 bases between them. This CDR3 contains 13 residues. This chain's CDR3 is CASSQMELYGYTF. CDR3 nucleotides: TGTGCCAGCAGCCAAATGGAGCTCTATGGCTACACCTTC.

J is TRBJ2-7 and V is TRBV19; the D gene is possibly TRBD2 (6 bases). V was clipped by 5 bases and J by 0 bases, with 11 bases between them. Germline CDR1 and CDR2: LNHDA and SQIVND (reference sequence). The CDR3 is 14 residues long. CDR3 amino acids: CASSGRGSSYEQYF. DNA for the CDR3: TGTGCCAGTAGTGGCCGGGGGAGCTCCTACGAGCAGTACTTC. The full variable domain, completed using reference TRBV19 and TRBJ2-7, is DGGITQSPKYLFRKEGQNVTLSCEQNLNHDAMYWYRQDPGQGLRLIYYSQIVNDFQKGDIAEGYSVSREKKESFPLTVTSAQKNPTAFYLCASSGRGSSYEQYFGPGTRLTVT.